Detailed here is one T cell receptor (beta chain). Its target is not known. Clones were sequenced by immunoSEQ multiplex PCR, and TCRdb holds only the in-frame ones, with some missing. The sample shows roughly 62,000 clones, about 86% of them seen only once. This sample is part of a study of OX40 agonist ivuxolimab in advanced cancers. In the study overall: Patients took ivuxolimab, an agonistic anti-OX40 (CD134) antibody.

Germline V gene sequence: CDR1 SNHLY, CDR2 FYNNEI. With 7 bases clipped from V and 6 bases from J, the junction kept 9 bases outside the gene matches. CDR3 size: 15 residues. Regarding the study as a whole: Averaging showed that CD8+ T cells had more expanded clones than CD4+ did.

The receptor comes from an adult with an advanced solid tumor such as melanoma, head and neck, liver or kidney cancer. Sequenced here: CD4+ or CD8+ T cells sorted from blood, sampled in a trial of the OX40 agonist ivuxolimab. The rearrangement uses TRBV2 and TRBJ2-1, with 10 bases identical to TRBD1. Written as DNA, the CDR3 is TGTGCCAGCATCTCGGACAGGGGGGGACGCAATGAGCAGTTCTTC. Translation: CASISDRGGRNEQFF.